This paragraph covers one T cell receptor (beta chain) sequence. The antigen it binds to is not known. No much larger clone exists at a distance of one base, and base qualities are not known. The library was made by the immunoSEQ multiplex PCR assay. The multiplex PCR relied on a mix of 60 forward primers for TCR Vbeta segments and 13 reverse primers for TCR Jbeta segments. Amplification of the CDR3 region of rearranged TCR beta genes was performed with a multiplex PCR assay on genomic DNA. The amplified TCR beta libraries were sequenced on the Illumina HiSeq System as 87-base-pair reads. Per the original workflow: A later analysis tallied tens of millions of unique TCR beta chains across the 666 repertoires, and some 12 million of those chains were shared by two or more donors. To remove PCR and sequencing errors, raw reads were error-corrected and collapsed into unique sequences using a nearest-neighbor algorithm that merged closely related sequences. To assign V, D and J gene segments, CDR3 sequences were aligned to IMGT reference sequences. For a sequence to be retained, at least a six-nucleotide match to both a V gene segment and a J gene segment was required. Rearrangements were classified as productive when the CDR3 lacked stop codons and remained in frame with V and J, and all other rearrangements were classified as non-productive. Following IMGT convention, CDR3 was defined as the stretch from the second conserved V-encoded cysteine up to the conserved J-encoded phenylalanine. In an earlier analysis of around 600 of the donors, sequences lacking an unambiguous match to a single V gene segment were excluded. In an earlier analysis of about 590 of the donors, a V segment was called functional when productive rearrangements were above 56.7%, and segregating when the standard deviation between donors exceeded 5%. To diagnose cytomegalovirus status from the catalog of TCR beta chain sequences, a statistical classification framework was built. In a later analysis, V and J genes were assigned by comparing TCR nucleotide sequences against IMGT/GENE-DB human TR gene sequences. Using the TCRdist pipeline, a later analysis assigned CDR3 sequences along with most-parsimonious VDJ recombination scenarios. In a later analysis, each TCR beta chain was defined by its CDR3 amino acid sequence together with its V-gene family, and reads without a unique V-gene family were excluded. To address suspected cross-contamination and a sequencing artifact, a later analysis removed approximately 600 highly shared, low-generation-probability nucleotide sequences. In a later analysis, a clonal expansion index was calculated for each public chain from normalized within-repertoire ranks of inferred template counts. In a later analysis, generation probabilities were computed using a VDJ recombination model fitted to out-of-frame rearrangements, and the results were checked against IGoR. Hypergeometric tests were used in a later analysis to score TCR-TCR, TCR-HLA and TCR-CMV co-occurrence, with a repertoire-size bias correction applied to the TCR pairs. To estimate false discovery rates, a later analysis permuted the HLA or CMV assignments 20 times. In a later analysis, co-occurring TCRs were grouped with DBSCAN, and TCRdist sequence similarity was added when clustering was performed within HLA-allele-positive subsets. Repertoires with fewer than 30,000 or more than 120,000 public chains were left out of co-occurrence clustering, as were four to six repertoires with anomalous nucleotide sharing. The table comes from immuneACCESS by way of TCRdb, which keeps in-frame sequences with V and J called. Part of the clones is missing from these tables; in studies checked, under half for an unresolved V gene and the rest for unknown reasons. The V and J calls and the clone size are those of that table, but D and trimming were determined from the DNA. The sample records 80,000 to 100,000 clones, about 81% of which are singletons. The biggest ten clones account for about 1.5% of the sample.

Based on the germline V gene, the CDR1 and CDR2 sequences are MNHEY and SVGAGI. The V and J ends are trimmed by 0 bases and 2 bases, leaving 14 bases between them. The CDR3 spans 16 residues, from the cysteine through the phenylalanine. The read is trimmed to its CDR3 DNA, 48 bases read in frame from base 1. This entry is derived from a study of cytomegalovirus exposure and HLA in healthy donors (dated by TCRdb to about 2017). Describing the broader study: An earlier analysis of approximately 640 of the donors reported more than 250 Gb of sequence data and approximately 110 million unique TCR beta sequences from roughly 200 million T cells. Around 320 gigabases of sequencing data and tens of millions of unique TCR sequences were included in an early release covering several hundred HLA-typed donors. Among the approximately 400 genotyped donors, about 83% belonged to the genetic ancestry cluster associated with self-reported Caucasian donors. The aim of the study was to test whether cataloging public T cell receptors could identify signatures of past pathogen exposure. Using immunosequencing, the study profiled T cell repertoires from about 610 subjects and related those repertoires to cytomegalovirus serostatus. In addition to the first cohort of about 650 subjects, a separate validation cohort of under 150 different subjects was used. High-throughput TCR immunosequencing, statistical association of individual TCRs with disease status, and machine learning were combined to predict cytomegalovirus infection status. A later analysis re-analyzed previously published TCR beta repertoires from several hundred donors and added high-resolution HLA genotyping to study TCR occurrence patterns. The later analysis used no new phenotypic data to find candidate immune exposures, relying instead on TCR beta sequences and their occurrence across donors. In an earlier analysis of roughly 600 of the donors, high-throughput TCR beta sequencing was used to judge whether each TCR beta V gene segment behaved as functional or pseudogenic. Donor age, sex, ethnicity and CMV serostatus were collected together with the repertoire data. In a later genetic analysis, genome-wide SNP genotypes for about 55% of the roughly 700 donors were used, and that subset was treated as a discovery cohort. All discovery cohort repertoires had been generated using a single sequencing platform. Both class I and class II loci were covered by HLA typing, at four-digit resolution. Typing coverage differed by locus: A, B, C, DRB1 and DQB1 were typed in about 620-640 donors, DQA1 in about 500, DPA1 in approximately 610, and DPB1 in 450 to 480. Because of strong linkage in the cohort, roughly five DR-DQ haplotypes were treated as single units for association and clustering. On average, roughly 250,000 unique TCR beta nucleotide sequences were sequenced per donor among a few hundred genotyped donors of the cohort, with 15% to 20% of those sequences being non-productive. Study-wide conclusions, independent of this receptor: A cluster of highly shared sequence variants was judged likely to be a technical artifact of the sequencing pipeline. Because HLA typing was unavailable for some donors at each locus, only the typed subset was used in association tests. A few of the identified cytomegalovirus-associated TCR beta chains were confirmed in vitro to be specific for cytomegalovirus antigens. Presence/absence analyses assumed roughly uniform sequencing depth across donors, an assumption that may not hold. According to a later genetic analysis, donors in an Asian-associated ancestry cluster had fewer N-insertions in productive TCRs than the approximately 690-donor mean. A further reported finding was that TCR beta sequences accurately predicted the HLA-A and HLA-B alleles for most subjects in the first cohort. In a later genetic analysis, a missense DCLRE1C variant was associated with V-gene and J-gene trimming of TCR beta chains, and the association was replicated in an independent cohort. In a later analysis, HLA-associated TCR beta chains showed more clonal expansion and lower generation probabilities than non-associated chains that were equally common. An earlier analysis of around 540 of the donors showed that most TCR beta V segments appeared in productive rearrangements either about 87% or about 30% of the time, which broadly matched IMGT annotations. Most TCR sequences were seen in very few donors, while some public TCRs were found in many individuals. Correlated functional status among segregating V segments might be attributable to linkage disequilibrium, but an unknown experimental factor could not be ruled out. In the study, 150 to 200 TCR beta chains were listed as associated with cytomegalovirus. A later analysis found that TCR association rates varied across HLA loci, with DRB1 alleles showing the most associated TCRs and HLA-C alleles the fewest. When HLA alleles, especially DR and DQ, strongly co-occurred, TCR associations were difficult to assign to individual alleles. Some 15 rarely observed V segments, including chromosome 9 orphons, were excluded from the earlier analysis of a few hundred of the donors because counts were too low. Cytomegalovirus status was reported to be diagnosed by the classifier with high specificity and sensitivity in both the original and validation cohorts. In this cohort, only TCR beta chains were sequenced, and detectable features were limited by the absence of alpha or paired-chain data. Specific HLA alleles were associated with 15,000 to 20,000 TCR beta sequences at a false discovery rate of 0.05 in a later analysis. A later analysis found that most CMV-associated TCR beta chains appeared HLA-restricted, with HLA associations seemingly driven largely by CMV exposure. In a later analysis, several top co-occurrence clusters were reported to appear linked to parvovirus B19, influenza, CMV and Epstein-Barr virus. Because the 87-base-pair reads could not distinguish some IMGT-functional V segments, including TRBV6-2 and TRBV6-3, those segments were excluded. The only immune exposure information available for the cohort was CMV serostatus. According to the authors, the approach could potentially be generalized to other disease states and immunological phenotypes.

The cohort comprised several hundred healthy bone marrow donors. All cohort members were sampled while nominally healthy, although unrecorded immune exposures were likely present. The donor tested CMV seronegative and was one of the 352 seronegative cohort members. Every donor gave a peripheral blood sample, and the peripheral blood mononuclear cells from that sample were used for TCR beta sequencing. The Qiagen DNeasy Blood Extraction Kit was used to extract genomic DNA from the blood cell samples. The specimen sequenced was PBMCs. The sequence is built from TRBV6-5 and TRBJ2-7; the best D guess is TRBD1, with 6 bases matching. The TCR sequence derives from a middle-aged man in good health and CMV-seronegative. The base sequence is TGTGCCAGCAGTTACTCGTTCGGGACAAGTACCTACGAGCAGTACTTC. Translated, it reads CASSYSFGTSTYEQYF.